This section outlines one TCR beta chain sequence together with its context. Authors' processing steps: The assay estimated nucleated cells by amplifying reference gene primers. Generated by immunoSEQ multiplex PCR, the TCRdb table keeps only in-frame clones and is missing some. V and J calls and clone size follow that table, whereas D and trimming were derived from the DNA. The data show under 55,000 clones, approximately 80% seen once. Individuals aged roughly 18 to 95 years were recruited from about two dozen US areas. Participants reported their clinical history, and cohort assignment relied on those reports. These data belong to a study of blood T cell repertoires in COVID-19. Background on the study: In each case, the material was cDNA or gDNA derived from T cells, B-cell-depleted T cells, or PBMCs.

The CDR3 contains 13 residues. Germline V gives CDR1 LNHDA, CDR2 SQIVND (reference sequence). The ends were cut back, 5 bases at V and 6 bases at J, with 11 bases in the middle. The receptor comes from a woman aged 45 to 65 with acute COVID-19. This chain links TRBV19 with TRBJ2-1; D unresolved. The material sequenced was PBMCs or T cells enriched from blood (not recorded which). The DNA of the CDR3 is TGTGCCAGTAGTCGGATGCGCGGCAATGAGCAGTTCTTC. It yields the protein CASSRMRGNEQFF.